Below, 12 T cell receptor beta chains from the same sample are listed, as sequenced in a study of CD8 T cells in Susac syndrome. RNA in amounts of roughly 0.45 to 1 ug was reverse transcribed with random hexamers. In TCRdb, the immunoSEQ multiplex PCR reads were re-called with MiXCR into one record per CDR3 protein. The sample contains fewer than 85,000 distinct CDR3 sequences, roughly 94% of which appear only once. Sequenced sample: CD8+ T cells from PBMCs. The receptors come from a human donor with multiple sclerosis.

The rearrangement links TRBV7-9 to TRBJ2-6; a possible D gene is TRBD1 (6 bases). This CDR3 comprises 19 residues. In germline, CDR1 is SEHNR, CDR2 FQNEAQ (reference sequence). The ends were cut back, 5 bases at V and 0 bases at J, with 20 bases in the middle. CDR3 sequence: CASSHRNPDSSSGANVLTF. CDR3 DNA sequence: TGTGCCAGCAGCCATAGAAATCCGGACAGTAGCTCTGGGGCCAACGTCCTGACTTTC.

V and J are TRBV6-5 and TRBJ2-1, with no clear D. V was shortened by 0 bases and J by 4 bases, with 13 bases between the two germline ends. Germline V gene data show CDR1 as MNHEY and CDR2 as SVGAGI. CDR3 size: 16 residues. DNA for the CDR3: TGTGCCAGCAGTTACTCGAAGTGGACCTTATACAATGAGCAGTTCTTC. This gives the protein CASSYSKWTLYNEQFF.

The chain links TRBV4-1 to TRBJ1-5; TRBD1 might be the D (5 bases). Trimming cost V 1 base and J 0 bases, with 13 bases left between them. The CDR3 runs 17 residues. Germline loops: CDR1 MGHRA, CDR2 YSYEKL. CDR3 sequence (DNA): TGCGCCAGCAGCCAAGGGGGGGTGGATTATAGCAATCAGCCCCAGCATTTT. Amino acid sequence: CASSQGGVDYSNQPQHF.

The chain links TRBV9 to TRBJ2-1; possibly TRBD2 for D (5 bases). V dropped 3 bases and J dropped 6 bases, with 10 bases sitting between them. CDR3 length: 13 amino acids. The V gene's germline CDR1 is SGDLS and CDR2 YYNGEE. The CDR3: CASSDGVGNEQFF. CDR3 DNA: TGTGCCAGCAGCGACGGGGTCGGCAATGAGCAGTTCTTC.

The V gene is TRBV6-1, the J gene TRBJ1-5, with D unclear. Germline assignment: CDR1 MNHNS and CDR2 SASEGT. Trimming removed 1 base at V and 2 bases at J, with 9 bases between. This CDR3 is built from 15 residues. Here the CDR3 reads CASSEVPGRNQPQHF. The CDR3 coding sequence is TGTGCCAGCAGTGAAGTTCCCGGACGCAATCAGCCCCAGCATTTT.

V is TRBV7-9 and J is TRBJ2-1; D uncertain. The CDR3 consists of 14 residues. Germline V gene data show CDR1 as SEHNR and CDR2 as FQNEAQ (reference sequence). V dropped 2 bases and J dropped 2 bases, with 7 bases sitting between them. The CDR3, as DNA: TGTGCCAGCAGCTTACAGAGCACCTACAATGAGCAGTTCTTC. Its translation is CASSLQSTYNEQFF.

V and J are TRBV5-6 and TRBJ1-5, with TRBD1 matching 10 bases. V gave up 0 bases and J gave up 4 bases; unmatched junction bases: 7. CDR3 size: 17 residues. Germline V CDR1 and CDR2: SGHDT, YYEEEE. The CDR3: CASSLAGTGVLNQPQHF. CDR3 nucleotide sequence: TGTGCCAGCAGCTTGGCCGGGACAGGGGTCCTTAATCAGCCCCAGCATTTT.

In its sample, this clonotype was seen once. The V gene is TRBV12-3 or TRBV12-4, the J gene TRBJ2-7; 8 bases map to TRBD1. This CDR3 has 13 residues. Losses at the gene ends were 7 bases for V and 2 bases for J; bases not matched to a gene: 4. The CDR3 reads CASTQTGAYEQYF. The CDR3 DNA reads as TGTGCCAGCACCCAGACAGGGGCCTACGAGCAGTACTTC.

This rearrangement joins TRBV27 to TRBJ2-1; D remains ambiguous. Looked up from germline, CDR1 is MNHEY and CDR2 is SMNVEV (reference sequence). The CDR3 covers 9 residues. V shed 8 bases and J shed 10 bases, with 6 bases lying between them. The DNA of the CDR3 is TGTGCCAGCGGTGTGGAGCAGTTCTTC. This sequence encodes CASGVEQFF.

The chain employs TRBV29-1 and TRBJ2-1, with TRBD2 matching 10 bases. The CDR3 has 13 residues. Germline-derived CDR1 and CDR2 are SQVTM and ANQGSEA. Trimming cost V 7 bases and J 5 bases; bases outside gene matches: 5. CDR3 amino acids: CSGVAGGHNEQFF. The CDR3 DNA sequence: TGCAGCGGTGTAGCGGGAGGCCACAATGAGCAGTTCTTC.

J is TRBJ1-2 and V is TRBV7-9; 10 bases are a match to TRBD1. V shed 5 bases, J shed 10 bases, and the junction held 7 bases outside the gene matches. The CDR3 length is 13 residues. Germline V gene lookup returns CDR1 SEHNR and CDR2 FQNEAQ (reference sequence). CDR3 nucleotide sequence: TGTGCCAGCAGCCGAGGGACAGGGGAGGACTACACCTTC. Residues: CASSRGTGEDYTF.

The V call is TRBV10-3, the J call TRBJ2-2, with TRBD2 identical over 10 bases. From germline, CDR1 is ENHRY and CDR2 SYGVKD. V lost 1 base to trimming and J lost 4 bases; unmatched junction nucleotides: 6. CDR3 size: 17 residues. The CDR3 spells CAISEWLAGAATGELFF. The CDR3 DNA sequence: TGTGCCATCAGTGAGTGGCTAGCGGGAGCGGCCACCGGGGAGCTGTTTTTT.